These 10 T cell receptor beta chains were all obtained from the same sample, sequenced in a study of molecular identifiers for immune sequencing clone quantification. From the PCR reads, TCRdb called clonotypes with MiXCR, one entry per CDR3 protein. This table has about 640,000 distinct CDR3 sequences, nearly 20% appearing once. Sequences were obtained from naive CD8+ T cells from blood, with Jurkat cell RNA spiked in. Subset here: FACS-sorted CD8+CD4-CCR7+CD45RA+ naive T cells. The receptors were gathered from a human donor in good health. Some libraries in this study had Jurkat cell RNA spiked in.

This chain joins TRBV4-3 and TRBJ2-5; D is ambiguous. V was pared by 1 base and J by 4 bases, with 7 bases between. CDR1 and CDR2 (germline): LGHNA, YSLEER. CDR3 length equals 13 residues. CDR3 region: CASSQGRAETQYF. DNA for the CDR3: TGCGCCAGCAGCCAAGGACGTGCAGAGACCCAGTACTTC.

This clonotype occurred many times. V is TRBV7-9 and J is TRBJ2-5, with unresolved D. The CDR3 consists of 13 residues. The V gene lost 1 base and the J gene lost 0 bases, with 3 bases spanning the gap. CDR1 is SEHNR and CDR2 is FQNEAQ in the germline V gene (reference sequence). Here the CDR3 reads CASSLGNQETQYF. Written as DNA, the CDR3 is TGTGCCAGCAGCTTAGGGAACCAAGAGACCCAGTACTTC.

This sequence joins TRBV12-5 and TRBJ2-1; D is possibly TRBD1 (6 bases). V was shortened by 2 bases and J by 8 bases, with 7 bases between the two germline ends. The CDR3 has 12 amino acids. In germline, CDR1 is LGHNT, CDR2 FRNRAP. CDR3 nucleotides: TGTGCTAGTGGTTTGACAGGGTATGAGCAGTTCTTC. Translation gives CASGLTGYEQFF.

Points on this clonotype: Compared with germline, one end of the junction differs, possibly owing to a read error. Written as DNA, the CDR3 is TGCGCCAACAGCCCACAAGCGGGGCATCAGCCCCAGCATTTC. It encodes CANSPQAGHQPQHF. The V call is TRBV4-1, the J call TRBJ1-5; TRBD1 is a possible D gene (5 bases). This CDR3 comprises 14 residues. Looked up from germline, CDR1 is MGHRA and CDR2 is YSYEKL.

This clonotype has at least ten counts. The chain couples TRBV27 to TRBJ1-1; TRBD1 matches at 9 bases. Losses at the gene ends were 2 bases for V and 5 bases for J; bases not matched to a gene: 3. In germline, CDR1 is MNHEY, CDR2 SMNVEV (reference sequence). The CDR3 runs to 14 residues. CDR3: CASSLGTGITEAFF. The CDR3 DNA reads as TGTGCCAGCAGTTTAGGGACAGGGATTACTGAAGCTTTCTTT.

This clonotype was recorded at least ten times. The gene calls are TRBV20-1 and TRBJ2-3; 8 bases map to TRBD1. Germline CDR1 reads DFQATT; CDR2 reads SNEGSKA (reference sequence). Losses at the gene ends were 6 bases for V and 0 bases for J; bases not matched to a gene: 2. The CDR3 totals 13 residues. The CDR3 spells CSAWTGSTDTQYF. CDR3 nucleotides: TGCAGTGCGTGGACAGGGAGCACAGATACGCAGTATTTT.

The V gene is TRBV7-9, the J gene TRBJ2-7; D is undetermined. The CDR3 is 16 residues long. V lost 0 bases, J lost 5 bases, and 17 bases lay in between. The V gene's germline CDR1 is SEHNR and CDR2 FQNEAQ (reference sequence). The CDR3 DNA is TGTGCCAGCAGCTTAGCCAAAAGATGGGTTGAGCACGAGCAGTACTTC. Amino acids: CASSLAKRWVEHEQYF.

This clonotype was observed many times. The chain couples TRBV28 to TRBJ1-3; TRBD1 is a possible D gene (6 bases). The germline V and J ends were trimmed by 6 bases and 0 bases, with 15 bases remaining between them. This CDR3 has 16 residues. Germline lookup yields CDR1 MDHEN and CDR2 SYDVKM. The CDR3 sequence is CASSSQGTISGNTIYF. CDR3 DNA: TGTGCCAGCAGCTCACAGGGTACCATCTCTGGAAACACCATATATTTT.

This clonotype was observed at least ten times. The chain employs TRBV5-4 and TRBJ2-7; D perhaps matches TRBD1 (6 bases). Trimming removed 2 bases from V and 2 bases from J, with 11 bases in between. Germline values: CDR1 SGHNT, CDR2 YYREEE (reference sequence). CDR3 size: 14 residues. CDR3 protein: CASSFDRSTYEQYF. The CDR3 nucleotides are TGTGCCAGCAGCTTTGACAGGTCTACCTACGAGCAGTACTTC.

On this clonotype itself: Its ends do not fully match the called genes, so a read error is possible. The chain has TRBV11-2 and TRBJ2-7; D tentatively fits TRBD1 or TRBD2 (5 bases each). The V gene's germline CDR1 is SGHAT and CDR2 FQNNGV. This CDR3 is 12 amino acids long. This CDR3 is CASRKGTYEQHF. The CDR3 region has the DNA TGTGCCAGCAGGAAAGGGACCTACGAGCAGCACTTC.